This T cell receptor (beta chain) was identified during a study of CD8 T cells in Susac syndrome. As for the study in general: Within the sequenced group of Susac syndrome patients, over 5 showed active disease and eight were in remission. Patients with Susac syndrome were therapy-naive, on corticosteroids, or on intravenous immunoglobulin alone at the time that blood was drawn.

This clonotype was seen only once. The antigen remains unidentified. Whole-study findings and limits: Across the total CD8+ repertoires, sixteen Susac-specific public clones were found. The CD8+ TEMRA repertoires yielded 5 or 6 such clones.

Random hexamers served to reverse transcribe roughly 0.45 to 1 ug RNA. Across 54 Vbeta and 13 Jbeta, immunoSEQ multiplex PCR amplified TCR beta CDR3. MiXCR was run by TCRdb on the immunoSEQ multiplex PCR reads, yielding one entry per CDR3 protein. Among fewer than 90,000 distinct CDR3 sequences listed, around 93% were seen once. The receptor was isolated from a human donor with Susac syndrome. The sample was CD8+ T cells from PBMCs.

CDR3 protein: CASSYSFSQWGREKLFF. In DNA, the CDR3 is TGTGCCAGCAGTTACTCGTTTTCCCAGTGGGGGCGAGAAAAACTGTTTTTT. The chain combines TRBV6-5 with TRBJ1-4, with D perhaps matching TRBD1 (6 bases). Per germline, CDR1 MNHEY and CDR2 SVGAGI. The CDR3 runs to 17 residues. Trimming cost V 0 bases and J 8 bases, with 19 bases left between them.